These 20 T cell receptor beta chains share one sample of origin, sequenced in a study of memory CD4+ T cells and cytomegalovirus serostatus. The sort gate was single viable CD3+CD4+CD8-CD45RO+ cells for memory CD4+ T cells. Assay used: immunoSEQ multiplex PCR; TCRdb lists only in-frame clones, some missing. The table includes around 60,000 clones, approximately 86% detected once. Sequenced material: memory CD4+ T cells from blood. These receptors were obtained from an adult in good health and CMV-seronegative. Some clones in this sample may be carry-over from other donors' samples.

This sequence joins TRBV4-1 and TRBJ2-1, with D unresolved. CDR1 and CDR2 from the germline V gene are MGHRA and YSYEKL. The V gene lost 3 bases and the J gene lost 0 bases, with 12 bases spanning the gap. This CDR3 region has 16 residues. This CDR3 reads CASSHPLVVSYNEQFF. CDR3 DNA sequence: TGCGCCAGCAGCCACCCTCTAGTGGTCTCCTACAATGAGCAGTTCTTC.

The chain is built from TRBV11-3 and TRBJ2-1; 9 positions agree with TRBD2. CDR3 length: 14 residues. CDR1 and CDR2 (germline): SGHNT, YENEEA. After removal of 1 base from V and 9 bases from J, the junction contained 4 bases not matched to a gene. The CDR3 DNA reads TGTGCCAGCAGCTTAGGCGGGAGGGGCGTTGAGCAGTTCTTC. Residues: CASSLGGRGVEQFF. The full variable domain, rest sourced from reference TRBV11-3 and TRBJ2-1, is EAGVVQSPRYKIIEKKQPVAFWCNPISGHNTLYWYLQNLGQGPELLIRYENEEAVDDSQLPKDRFSAERLKGVDSTLKIQPAELGDSAVYLCASSLGGRGVEQFFGPGTRLTVL.

The rearrangement uses TRBV5-4 and TRBJ2-1, with D tentatively TRBD1 (5 bases). Trimming pared 3 bases from V and 9 bases from J, leaving 22 bases between. This CDR3 is 16 amino acids long. Germline CDR1 SGHNT, CDR2 YYREEE (reference sequence). The DNA of the CDR3 is TGTGCCAGCAGCTCCCCTACAGGTGGCCCCCCAGGTGAGCAGTTCTTC. It yields the protein CASSSPTGGPPGEQFF.

With regard to this clone: At one end the junction does not follow the germline gene, possibly because of a read error. CDR3 region: CASSLAGLSTGELFF. CDR3 bases: TGTGCTAGCAGCCTAGCGGGGCTCAGCACCGGGGAGCTGTTTTTT. The V gene is TRBV7-7, the J gene TRBJ2-2; TRBD2 matches at 9 bases. The CDR3 loop spans 15 amino acids. Germline assignment: CDR1 SSHAT and CDR2 FNYEAQ (reference sequence).

The chain carries TRBV20-1 and TRBJ1-1; D gene unclear. This CDR3 is built from 11 residues. Germline V gene sequence: CDR1 DFQATT, CDR2 SNEGSKA (reference sequence). The V and J ends lost 6 bases and 1 base respectively, with 6 bases between them. The CDR3 nucleotides are TGCAGTGCCTACGGGAACACTGAAGCTTTCTTT. It codes for CSAYGNTEAFF.

V and J are TRBV19 and TRBJ2-7, with 14 bases lining up with TRBD2. The CDR3 has 15 amino acids. The V segment lost 4 bases and the J segment 6 bases; nucleotides outside the gene matches: 5. Germline V gene data show CDR1 as LNHDA and CDR2 as SQIVND (reference sequence). CDR3 protein: CASSTTSGRAIEQYF. CDR3 coding DNA: TGTGCCAGTAGTACGACTAGCGGGAGGGCCATCGAGCAGTACTTC.

This chain connects TRBV25-1 to TRBJ2-3; D possibly corresponds to TRBD1 (6 bases). V lost 4 bases and J 3 bases, leaving 11 bases between the germline ends. CDR1 and CDR2 from the germline V gene are MGHDK and SYGVNS. The length of the CDR3 is 14 residues. CDR3 DNA sequence: TGTGCCAGCAGTGGGGGGCTGGGGACAGATACGCAGTATTTT. Its protein product is CASSGGLGTDTQYF.

The CDR3 DNA sequence: TGTGCCAGCAGCTCCAAGGGTAATGAGCAGTTCTTC. Translating gives CASSSKGNEQFF. The rearrangement joins TRBV7-2 to TRBJ2-1; no clear D gene. V gave up 4 bases and J gave up 7 bases, with 8 bases separating them. Germline V gene sequence: CDR1 SGHTA, CDR2 FQGNSA. The CDR3 is 12 residues long.

The count of this clone is one. This sample also contains other DNA sequences that code for the same CDR3. V and J are TRBV7-8 and TRBJ1-1; TRBD1 might be the D (5 bases). V was trimmed by 6 bases and J by 1 base, leaving 9 bases between them. CDR3 length: 13 amino acids. Germline lookup yields CDR1 SGHVS and CDR2 FQNEAQ. CDR3 in amino acids: CASSLTGNTEAFF. The DNA of the CDR3 is TGTGCCAGCAGTCTTACAGGGAACACTGAAGCTTTCTTT.

The chain links TRBV6-1 to TRBJ1-2, with D tentatively TRBD1 (6 bases). Trimming took off 8 bases at V and 2 bases at J, with 15 bases between the two ends. The germline gives CDR1 MNHNS, CDR2 SASEGT. The CDR3 has 14 amino acids. Here the CDR3 DNA reads TGTGCCAGCGCTGCTACAGGGTCAAACTATGGCTACACCTTC. It codes for CASAATGSNYGYTF.

The chain is built from TRBV7-2 and TRBJ2-2, with D maybe TRBD1 (6 bases). Germline V CDR1 and CDR2: SGHTA, FQGNSA. The CDR3 is made up of 14 amino acids. Trimming left V 8 bases short and J 4 bases short, with 14 bases between. Here the CDR3 DNA reads TGTGCCAGCGGCAGACAGGCCGTCACCGGGGAGCTGTTTTTT. Protein product: CASGRQAVTGELFF.

The chain recombines TRBV18 with TRBJ1-5; 9 nucleotides agree with TRBD1. Trimming cost V 3 bases and J 6 bases; bases outside gene matches: 3. Germline CDR1 KGHSH, CDR2 LQKENI. There are 14 residues in the CDR3. CDR3 protein: CASSPGTGFQPQHF. CDR3 nucleotide sequence: TGTGCCAGCTCACCCGGGACAGGGTTTCAGCCCCAGCATTTT.

This clone has more than one count but fewer than ten. V and J are TRBV12-5 and TRBJ1-3; 9 nucleotides agree with TRBD1. Germline-derived CDR1 and CDR2 are LGHNT and FRNRAP. J gave up 2 bases and V 2 bases, and 1 base lay outside the gene matches. The CDR3 is made up of 15 amino acids. The CDR3 is CASGLTGGTGNTIYF. Written as DNA, the CDR3 is TGTGCTAGTGGTTTGACAGGGGGCACTGGAAACACCATATATTTT.

The chain combines TRBV9 with TRBJ2-2; TRBD2 matches at 9 bases. V lost 4 bases to trimming and J lost 6 bases; unmatched junction nucleotides: 10. The CDR3 covers 16 residues. The germline V gene has CDR1 SGDLS and CDR2 YYNGEE. The CDR3 DNA sequence: TGTGCCAGCAGCTCAAAGGCGGGAGGGAGCTCCGGGGAGCTGTTTTTT. Protein: CASSSKAGGSSGELFF. Complete variable domain (other parts from reference TRBV9 and TRBJ2-2): DSGVTQTPKHLITATGQRVTLRCSPRSGDLSVYWYQQSLDQGLQFLIQYYNGEERAKGNILERFSAQQFPDLHSELNLSSLELGDSALYFCASSSKAGGSSGELFFGEGSRLTVL.

The CDR3 nucleotides are TGCGCCAGCAGCTCCTCCAGTCCGGGCCGTGGCACAGATACGCAGTATTTT. Its protein product is CASSSSSPGRGTDTQYF. J is TRBJ2-3 and V is TRBV5-1; D is uncertain. V was clipped by 3 bases and J by 1 base, with 18 bases between them. CDR1 is SGHRS and CDR2 is YFSETQ in the germline V gene. The CDR3 extends over 17 amino acids.

The rearrangement uses TRBV7-3 and TRBJ2-3; D could derive from TRBD1 or TRBD2 (6 bases each). Trimming left V 6 bases short and J 2 bases short, with 12 bases between. CDR3 length: 14 amino acids. Germline V CDR1 and CDR2: SGHTA, FQGTGA. The chain's CDR3 is CASRKGGPTDTQYF. Here the CDR3 DNA reads TGTGCCAGCAGGAAGGGGGGCCCCACAGATACGCAGTATTTT.

The chain links TRBV7-3 to TRBJ2-3, with TRBD2 as a possible D gene (5 bases). Trimming cost V 5 bases and J 0 bases, with 12 bases left between them. Germline V lookup: CDR1 SGHTA, CDR2 FQGTGA. The CDR3 length is 15 residues. The CDR3 region is CASSHDYTSTDTQYF. Here the CDR3 DNA reads TGTGCCAGCAGCCATGACTATACTAGCACAGATACGCAGTATTTT.

The rearrangement uses TRBV6-5 and TRBJ2-7; perhaps TRBD2 as D (6 bases). The germline V and J ends were trimmed by 0 bases and 3 bases, with 12 bases remaining between them. The CDR3 consists of 15 residues. The germline V gene has CDR1 MNHEY and CDR2 SVGAGI. CDR3 sequence (DNA): TGTGCCAGCAGTTACTCCCAGGGAGGTGGCTACGAGCAGTACTTC. This encodes CASSYSQGGGYEQYF.

This chain links TRBV19 with TRBJ1-1; TRBD1 might be the D (6 bases). This CDR3 has 15 amino acids. Trimming stripped 4 bases from V and 1 base from J, with 13 bases between. Germline CDR1 LNHDA, CDR2 SQIVND (reference sequence). The CDR3 nucleotides read TGTGCCAGTAGTAGGGGGGGGGCTGAGAACACTGAAGCTTTCTTT. Protein: CASSRGGAENTEAFF.

The chain joins TRBV2 to TRBJ2-5; the match to TRBD1 covers 9 bases. CDR1 is SNHLY and CDR2 is FYNNEI in the germline V gene. The CDR3 runs to 13 residues. Trimming removed 9 bases from V and 5 bases from J; junction bases left unmatched: 7. The CDR3 here is CARGGQGTETQYF. The CDR3 nucleotides read TGTGCCAGGGGAGGACAGGGGACGGAGACCCAGTACTTC.